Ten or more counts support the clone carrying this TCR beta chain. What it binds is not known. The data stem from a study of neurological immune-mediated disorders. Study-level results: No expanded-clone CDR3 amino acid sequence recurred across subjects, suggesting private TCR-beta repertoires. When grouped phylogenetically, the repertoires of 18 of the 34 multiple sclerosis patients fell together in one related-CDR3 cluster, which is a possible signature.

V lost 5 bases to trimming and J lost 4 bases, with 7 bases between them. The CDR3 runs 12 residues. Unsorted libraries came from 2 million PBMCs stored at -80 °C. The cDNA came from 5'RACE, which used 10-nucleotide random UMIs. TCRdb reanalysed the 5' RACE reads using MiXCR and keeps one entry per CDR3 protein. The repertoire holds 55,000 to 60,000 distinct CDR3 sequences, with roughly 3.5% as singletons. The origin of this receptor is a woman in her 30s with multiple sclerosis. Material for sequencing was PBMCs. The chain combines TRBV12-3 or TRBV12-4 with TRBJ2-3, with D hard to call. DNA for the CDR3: TGTGCCAGCAGTCAGACCCCAGATACGCAGTATTTT. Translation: CASSQTPDTQYF.